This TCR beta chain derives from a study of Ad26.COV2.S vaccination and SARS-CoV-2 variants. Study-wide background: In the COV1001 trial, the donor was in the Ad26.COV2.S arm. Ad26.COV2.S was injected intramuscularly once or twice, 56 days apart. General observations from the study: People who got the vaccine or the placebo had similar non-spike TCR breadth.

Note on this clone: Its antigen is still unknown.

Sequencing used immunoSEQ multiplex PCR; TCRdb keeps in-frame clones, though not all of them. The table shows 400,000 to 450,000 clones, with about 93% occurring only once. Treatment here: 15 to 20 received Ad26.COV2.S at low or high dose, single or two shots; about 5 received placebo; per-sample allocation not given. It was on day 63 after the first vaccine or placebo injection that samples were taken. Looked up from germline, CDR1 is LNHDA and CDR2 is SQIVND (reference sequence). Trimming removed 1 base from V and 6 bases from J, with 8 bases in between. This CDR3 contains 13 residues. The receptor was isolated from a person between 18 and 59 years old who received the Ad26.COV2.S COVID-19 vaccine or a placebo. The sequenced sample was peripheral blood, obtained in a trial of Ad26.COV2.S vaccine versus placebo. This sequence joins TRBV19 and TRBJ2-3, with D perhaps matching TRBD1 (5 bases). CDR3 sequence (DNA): TGTGCCAGTAGTATAGGCCGACAGGATACGCAGTATTTT. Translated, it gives CASSIGRQDTQYF.